This passage covers 9 T cell receptor beta chains from one sample sequenced in a study of patients and donors after allogeneic stem cell transplantation. TCRdb re-analysed the RT-PCR reads in MiXCR, keeping a single row per CDR3 protein. The sample records about a million distinct CDR3 sequences, roughly 18% being singletons. The specimen was blood, either unsorted or a sorted T cell fraction (not recorded which). All receptors derive from a human donor who was either an allogeneic HSCT recipient or a stem cell or donor lymphocyte infusion donor (not recorded which). It is not recorded whose cells these are; they may come from a transplant donor.

The V and J genes are TRBV7-9 and TRBJ2-5, with 7 bases fitting TRBD2. With V trimmed by 5 bases and J by 4 bases, 10 bases remained unmatched. The V gene's germline CDR1 is SEHNR and CDR2 FQNEAQ (reference sequence). The CDR3 is 15 residues long. CDR3 DNA: TGTGCCAGCAGCCCCACGGGGGGATTTGGAGAGACCCAGTACTTC. It encodes CASSPTGGFGETQYF.

This clonotype showed up just a few times. The chain has TRBV6-1 and TRBJ2-4; D is ambiguous. CDR1 is MNHNS, CDR2 SASEGT, per germline. V gave up 5 bases and J gave up 3 bases, with 14 bases separating them. This CDR3 is built from 15 residues. The DNA for the CDR3 is TGTGCCAGCAGTCCGGCAGCCCTAGGCAAAAACATTCAGTACTTC. It codes for CASSPAALGKNIQYF.

This clonotype turned up a few times. The chain employs TRBV9 and TRBJ1-1; unclear D gene. From germline, CDR1 is SGDLS and CDR2 YYNGEE. This CDR3 contains 12 residues. Deletions cut 7 bases from V and 2 bases from J, with 9 bases between. CDR3 protein: CASGSSNTEAFF. CDR3 DNA sequence: TGTGCCAGCGGCAGTAGTAACACTGAAGCTTTCTTT.

The genes are TRBV7-9 and TRBJ2-2; D tentatively fits TRBD1 or TRBD2 (5 bases each). Looked up from germline, CDR1 is SEHNR and CDR2 is FQNEAQ (reference sequence). CDR3 size: 16 residues. V was cut by 5 bases and J by 5 bases, with 18 bases left in between. CDR3 sequence: CASSQFRGPGTGELFF. The DNA of the CDR3 is TGTGCCAGCAGCCAATTTAGGGGTCCGGGAACCGGGGAGCTGTTTTTT.

The chain employs TRBV20-1 and TRBJ2-1; D assignment may be TRBD1 or TRBD2 (6 bases each). The germline V gene encodes CDR1 DFQATT and CDR2 SNEGSKA (reference sequence). The V and J ends lost 4 bases and 7 bases respectively, with 20 bases between them. The CDR3 extends over 15 amino acids. DNA of the CDR3: TGCAGTGCTATACCTCCGGGGGCAGGGAAGAATGAGCAGTTCTTC. It yields the protein CSAIPPGAGKNEQFF.

This clonotype came up a few times. This rearrangement joins TRBV9 to TRBJ1-3, with D hard to call. With 4 bases removed from V and 9 bases from J, the gap between germline ends came to 5 bases. The CDR3 spans 10 residues. Germline loops: CDR1 SGDLS, CDR2 YYNGEE. CDR3 in amino acids: CASSPPTIYF. The DNA of the CDR3 is TGTGCCAGCAGCCCCCCCACCATATATTTT.

Turning to this clonotype: Sequence at one end of the junction differs from germline and may be a read error. The CDR3 loop is CASSRGQNSNEKQFF. CDR3 nucleotides: TGTGCCAGCAGCCGCGGACAGAACAGTAATGAAAAACAGTTTTTT. The chain recombines TRBV3-1 with TRBJ1-4; possible D gene TRBD1, 6 bases. The CDR3 runs 15 residues. Germline V gene sequence: CDR1 LGHDT, CDR2 YNNKEL (reference sequence). Full variable domain (missing parts from reference TRBV3-1 and TRBJ1-4): DTAVSQTPKYLVTQMGNDKSIKCEQNLGHDTMYWYKQDSKKFLKIMFSYNNKELIINETVPNRFSPKSPDKAHLNLHINSLELGDSAVYFCASSRGQNSNEKQFFGSGTQLSVL.

This clonotype came up a few times. V and J are TRBV5-6 and TRBJ1-4, with unresolved D. Trimming removed 5 bases from V and 12 bases from J, with 11 bases in between. The germline gives CDR1 SGHDT, CDR2 YYEEEE. The CDR3 is 11 residues long. The CDR3 sequence is CASSQGLELFF. The CDR3 bases are TGTGCCAGCAGTCAAGGATTGGAACTGTTTTTT. Based on the CDR3 plus reference TRBV5-6 and TRBJ1-4, the full variable domain is DAGVTQSPTHLIKTRGQQVTLRCSPKSGHDTVSWYQQALGQGPQFIFQYYEEEERQRGNFPDRFSGHQFPNYSSELNVNALLLGDSALYLCASSQGLELFFGSGTQLSVL.

This clonotype was seen a handful of times. V is TRBV5-5 and J is TRBJ2-3; the D is unclear. This CDR3 contains 15 residues. V was shortened by 1 base and J by 11 bases, with 20 bases between the two germline ends. Germline CDR1 reads SGHKS; CDR2 reads YYEKEE (reference sequence). The CDR3 DNA reads TGTGCCAGCAGCTTGTCAATCAGAGAACTTCAAGGGCAGTATTTT. As protein: CASSLSIRELQGQYF.